A single sample gave rise to the 13 T cell receptor beta chains below, sequenced in a study of OX40 agonist ivuxolimab in advanced cancers. Clones were sequenced by immunoSEQ multiplex PCR, and TCRdb holds only the in-frame ones, with some missing. The sample includes 75,000 to 100,000 clones, more than 75% of them seen just once. Material: CD4+ or CD8+ T cells sorted from blood, obtained in a trial of the OX40 agonist ivuxolimab. These receptors came from an adult with an advanced solid tumor such as melanoma, head and neck, liver or kidney cancer.

The chain links TRBV27 to TRBJ2-7; 8 positions match TRBD1. V lost 9 bases to trimming and J lost 2 bases; unmatched junction nucleotides: 9. The CDR3 runs 14 residues. CDR1 is MNHEY and CDR2 is SMNVEV in the germline V gene (reference sequence). This CDR3 reads CASTKTGVPYEQYF. In DNA form, the CDR3 reads TGTGCCAGTACAAAGACAGGGGTCCCCTACGAGCAGTACTTC.

The chain employs TRBV25-1 and TRBJ1-1; TRBD1 matches 7 bases. Per the germline V gene, CDR1 is MGHDK and CDR2 is SYGVNS. With 1 base clipped from V and 8 bases from J, the junction kept 4 bases outside the gene matches. The CDR3 is 13 amino acids. The DNA of the CDR3 is TGTGCCAGCAGTGAATGGGCGACAGGGGAAGCTTTCTTT. Translation: CASSEWATGEAFF.

V usage is TRBV7-2 and J usage is TRBJ2-7; a weak D match, TRBD2 (5 bases). Trimming stripped 8 bases from V and 2 bases from J, with 13 bases between. The length of the CDR3 is 13 residues. From germline, CDR1 is SGHTA and CDR2 FQGNSA. The CDR3, as DNA: TGTGCCAGCTCCTCCGGACTCACCTACGAGCAGTACTTC. It is translated as CASSSGLTYEQYF.

The CDR3 DNA sequence: TGTGCCAGCCTAGCGGGTTGGGCAGATACGCAGTATTTT. Residues: CASLAGWADTQYF. The chain employs TRBV2 and TRBJ2-3; the match to TRBD2 covers 8 bases. CDR1 is SNHLY, CDR2 FYNNEI, per germline. V was clipped by 8 bases and J by 4 bases; unmatched bases: 5. The CDR3 sequence is 13 residues long.

This chain connects TRBV11-3 to TRBJ1-2, with a possible D match to TRBD1 (6 bases). The V end was cut by 0 bases, the J end by 3 bases, with 8 bases between. The CDR3 runs 14 residues. Germline V gene sequence: CDR1 SGHNT, CDR2 YENEEA. The CDR3 sequence: CASSLEGGDYGYTF. CDR3 DNA sequence: TGTGCCAGCAGCTTAGAGGGGGGCGACTATGGCTACACCTTC. The full variable domain, with the rest looked up from reference TRBV11-3 and TRBJ1-2, is EAGVVQSPRYKIIEKKQPVAFWCNPISGHNTLYWYLQNLGQGPELLIRYENEEAVDDSQLPKDRFSAERLKGVDSTLKIQPAELGDSAVYLCASSLEGGDYGYTFGSGTRLTVV.

This clone has just one count. The J gene is TRBJ2-5, the V gene TRBV25-1; weak D call: TRBD1 (6 bases). The CDR3 is 13 amino acids. The germline V gene has CDR1 MGHDK and CDR2 SYGVNS. The V gene lost 7 bases and the J gene lost 4 bases, with 13 bases spanning the gap. CDR3 sequence (DNA): TGTGCCAGCAAAAACCGGGACACAGAGACCCAGTACTTC. Translation: CASKNRDTETQYF.

This clone showed up just once. CDR3 nucleotides: TGTGCCAGCAGTCATTTCCGACTAGCGGGGCCTTACGAGCAGTACTTC. The encoded protein is CASSHFRLAGPYEQYF. The chain employs TRBV11-2 and TRBJ2-7, with 11 positions matching TRBD2. V was clipped by 6 bases and J by 4 bases; unmatched bases: 11. The CDR3 has 16 residues. Per the germline V gene, CDR1 is SGHAT and CDR2 is FQNNGV.

This clone was seen a single time. CDR3 DNA sequence: TGTGCCAGTAGTACGGGACTAGCGGTAGGGGAGGCAGCCAAAAACATTCAGTACTTC. It translates to CASSTGLAVGEAAKNIQYF. V gene TRBV19 combines with J gene TRBJ2-4; TRBD2 agrees at 11 bases. Germline CDR1 reads LNHDA; CDR2 reads SQIVND (reference sequence). V trimming: 4 bases; J trimming: 0 bases; junction bases outside the gene matches: 11. The CDR3 length is 19 residues.

The chain employs TRBV10-1 and TRBJ2-7; 9 bases agree with TRBD1. The germline CDR1 and CDR2 sequences are WNHNN and SYGVQD (reference sequence). The CDR3 spans 16 residues. Trimming removed 0 bases from V and 5 bases from J; junction bases left unmatched: 8. The DNA for the CDR3 is TGCGCCAGCAGTGAGTCGAGGGGACAGGGAGCCCACGAGCAGTACTTC. Amino acids: CASSESRGQGAHEQYF.

V usage is TRBV11-3 and J usage is TRBJ2-3; D is uncertain. The CDR3 covers 16 residues. Deletions cut 3 bases from V and 1 base from J, with 14 bases between. In germline, CDR1 is SGHNT, CDR2 YENEEA. CDR3 sequence (DNA): TGTGCCAGCAGCTTCTCGGTGGGATCGCGCACAGATACGCAGTATTTT. It specifies CASSFSVGSRTDTQYF.

The rearrangement joins TRBV27 to TRBJ1-5; TRBD1 agrees at 8 bases. CDR1 MNHEY and CDR2 SMNVEV come from the germline V gene (reference sequence). V was pared by 3 bases and J by 6 bases, with 7 bases of the junction left unmatched. CDR3 size: 15 residues. This chain's CDR3 is CASSFRQGAPQPQHF. DNA of the CDR3: TGTGCCAGCAGTTTCCGGCAGGGGGCCCCTCAGCCCCAGCATTTT.

The chain uses TRBV2 and TRBJ2-2, with 7 bases identical to TRBD2. With V trimmed by 6 bases and J by 1 base, 8 bases remained unmatched. Germline values: CDR1 SNHLY, CDR2 FYNNEI. The CDR3 extends over 16 amino acids. CDR3 nucleotides: TGTGCCAGCAGATTTCCGGGACTAAGGAACACCGGGGAGCTGTTTTTT. It translates to CASRFPGLRNTGELFF.

The V gene is TRBV30, the J gene TRBJ2-3; D is possibly TRBD1 (6 bases). CDR1 and CDR2 (germline): GTSNPN, SVGIG (reference sequence). Trimming took off 0 bases at V and 1 base at J, with 8 bases between the two ends. This CDR3 is 14 amino acids long. The CDR3 DNA sequence: TGTGCCTGGAGTGTACACAGGGGCACAGATACGCAGTATTTT. Amino acids: CAWSVHRGTDTQYF.